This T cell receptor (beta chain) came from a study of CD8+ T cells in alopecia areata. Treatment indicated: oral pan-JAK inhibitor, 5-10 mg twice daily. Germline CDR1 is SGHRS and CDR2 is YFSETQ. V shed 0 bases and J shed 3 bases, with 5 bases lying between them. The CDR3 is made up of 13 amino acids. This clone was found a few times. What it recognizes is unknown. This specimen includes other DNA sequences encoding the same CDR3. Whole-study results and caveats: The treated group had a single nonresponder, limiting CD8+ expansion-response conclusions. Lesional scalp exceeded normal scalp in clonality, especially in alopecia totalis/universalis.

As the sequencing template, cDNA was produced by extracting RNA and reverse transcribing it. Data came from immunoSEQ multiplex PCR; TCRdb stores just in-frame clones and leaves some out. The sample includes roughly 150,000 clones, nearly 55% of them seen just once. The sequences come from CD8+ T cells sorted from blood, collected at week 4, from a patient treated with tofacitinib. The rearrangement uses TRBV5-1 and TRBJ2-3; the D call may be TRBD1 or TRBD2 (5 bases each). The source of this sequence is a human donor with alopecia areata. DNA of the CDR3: TGCGCCAGCAGCTTGGGGGGGACAGATACGCAGTATTTT. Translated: CASSLGGTDTQYF. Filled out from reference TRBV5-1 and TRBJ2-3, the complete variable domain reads KAGVTQTPRYLIKTRGQQVTLSCSPISGHRSVSWYQQTPGQGLQFLFEYFSETQRNKGNFPGRFSGRQFSNSRSEMNVSTLELGDSALYLCASSLGGTDTQYFGPGTRLTVL.